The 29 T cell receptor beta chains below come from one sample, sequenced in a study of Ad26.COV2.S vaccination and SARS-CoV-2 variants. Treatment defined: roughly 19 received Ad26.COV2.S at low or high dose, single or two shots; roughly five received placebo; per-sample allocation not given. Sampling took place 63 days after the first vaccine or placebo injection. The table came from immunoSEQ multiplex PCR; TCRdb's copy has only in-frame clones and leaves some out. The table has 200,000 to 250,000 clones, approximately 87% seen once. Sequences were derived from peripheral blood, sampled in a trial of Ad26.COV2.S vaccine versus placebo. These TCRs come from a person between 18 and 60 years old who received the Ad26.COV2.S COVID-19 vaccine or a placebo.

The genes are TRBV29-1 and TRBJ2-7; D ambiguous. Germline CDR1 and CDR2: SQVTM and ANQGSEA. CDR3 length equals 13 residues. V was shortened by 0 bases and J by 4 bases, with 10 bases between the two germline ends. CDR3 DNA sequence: TGCAGCGTTGAAGATTCCGACCTTTACGAGCAGTACTTC. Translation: CSVEDSDLYEQYF.

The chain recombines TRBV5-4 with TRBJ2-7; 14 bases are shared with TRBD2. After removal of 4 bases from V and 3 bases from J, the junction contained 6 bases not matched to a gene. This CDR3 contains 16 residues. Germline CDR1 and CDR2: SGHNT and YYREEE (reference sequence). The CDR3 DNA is TGTGCCAGCAGCGGGGGGACTAGCGGGAGTGGCTACGAGCAGTACTTC. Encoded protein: CASSGGTSGSGYEQYF. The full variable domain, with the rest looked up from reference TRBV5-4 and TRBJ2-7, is ETGVTQSPTHLIKTRGQQVTLRCSSQSGHNTVSWYQQALGQGPQFIFQYYREEENGRGNFPPRFSGLQFPNYSSELNVNALELDDSALYLCASSGGTSGSGYEQYFGPGTRLTVT.

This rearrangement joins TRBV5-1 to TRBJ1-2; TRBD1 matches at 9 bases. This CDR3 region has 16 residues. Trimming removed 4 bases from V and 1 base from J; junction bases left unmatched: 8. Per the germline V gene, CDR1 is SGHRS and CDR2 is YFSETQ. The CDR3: CASSMGDREINYGYTF. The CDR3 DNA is TGCGCCAGCAGCATGGGGGACAGGGAGATTAACTATGGCTACACCTTC.

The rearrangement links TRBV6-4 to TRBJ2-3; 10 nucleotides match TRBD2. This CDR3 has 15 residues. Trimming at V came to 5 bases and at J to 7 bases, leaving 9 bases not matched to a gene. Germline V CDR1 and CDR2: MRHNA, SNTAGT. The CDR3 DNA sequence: TGTGCCAGCAGTCTAACTAGCGGGATAGGAAATACGCAGTATTTT. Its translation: CASSLTSGIGNTQYF.

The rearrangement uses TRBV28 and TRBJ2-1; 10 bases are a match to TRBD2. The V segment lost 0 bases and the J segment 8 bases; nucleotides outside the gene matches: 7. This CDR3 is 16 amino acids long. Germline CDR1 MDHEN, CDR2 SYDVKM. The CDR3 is CASSLWDSGRSDEQFF. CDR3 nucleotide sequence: TGTGCCAGCAGTTTATGGGATAGCGGGAGGTCGGATGAGCAGTTCTTC.

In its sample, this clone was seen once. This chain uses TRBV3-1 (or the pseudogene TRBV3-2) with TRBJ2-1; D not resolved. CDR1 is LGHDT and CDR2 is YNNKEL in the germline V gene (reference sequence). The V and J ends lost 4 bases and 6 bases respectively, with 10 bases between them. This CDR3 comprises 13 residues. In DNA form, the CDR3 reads TGTGCCAGCAGCCTCAAAGGAAGCAATGAGCAGTTCTTC. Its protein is CASSLKGSNEQFF.

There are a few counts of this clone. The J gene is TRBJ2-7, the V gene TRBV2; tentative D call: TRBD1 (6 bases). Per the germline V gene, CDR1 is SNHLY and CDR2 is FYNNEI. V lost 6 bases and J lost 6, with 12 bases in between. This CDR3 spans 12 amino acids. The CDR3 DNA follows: TGTGCCAGCAGGGACAGCCTAAGCGAGCAGTACTTC. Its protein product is CASRDSLSEQYF.

The CDR3 region has the DNA TGCAGCGTCGTATCGCCACAGGGAACTGAAGCTTTCTTT. Amino acid sequence: CSVVSPQGTEAFF. This chain joins TRBV29-1 and TRBJ1-1, with D possibly matching TRBD1 (6 bases). Germline assignment: CDR1 SQVTM and CDR2 ANQGSEA. The CDR3 sequence is 13 residues long. V dropped 6 bases and J dropped 5 bases, with 16 bases sitting between them.

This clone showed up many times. The CDR3, as DNA: TGTGCCAGCAGTGACAAGCTCTCTGGGGCCAACGTCCTGACTTTC. It specifies CASSDKLSGANVLTF. The rearrangement links TRBV6-1 to TRBJ2-6; D remains ambiguous. CDR1 MNHNS and CDR2 SASEGT come from the germline V gene. This CDR3 spans 15 amino acids. The ends were cut back, 3 bases at V and 0 bases at J, with 6 bases in the middle.

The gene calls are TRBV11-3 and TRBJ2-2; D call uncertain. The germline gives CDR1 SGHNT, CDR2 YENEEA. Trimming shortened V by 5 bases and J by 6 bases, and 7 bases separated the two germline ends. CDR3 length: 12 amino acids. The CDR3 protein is CASSPQAGELFF. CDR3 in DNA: TGTGCCAGCAGCCCGCAGGCCGGGGAGCTGTTTTTT.

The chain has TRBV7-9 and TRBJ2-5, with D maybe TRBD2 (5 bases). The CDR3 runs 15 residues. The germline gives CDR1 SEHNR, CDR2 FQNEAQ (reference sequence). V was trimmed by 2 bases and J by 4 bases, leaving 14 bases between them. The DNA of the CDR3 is TGTGCCAGCAGCTTAAACCCCCGGGGAGTAGAGACCCAGTACTTC. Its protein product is CASSLNPRGVETQYF.

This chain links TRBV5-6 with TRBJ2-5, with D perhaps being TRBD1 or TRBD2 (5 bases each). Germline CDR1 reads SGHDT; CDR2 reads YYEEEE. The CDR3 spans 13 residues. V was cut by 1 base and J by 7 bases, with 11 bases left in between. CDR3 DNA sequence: TGTGCCAGCAGCTTGCTGGGGACCAGGACCCAGTACTTC. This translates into CASSLLGTRTQYF. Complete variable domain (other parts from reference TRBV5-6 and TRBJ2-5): DAGVTQSPTHLIKTRGQQVTLRCSPKSGHDTVSWYQQALGQGPQFIFQYYEEEERQRGNFPDRFSGHQFPNYSSELNVNALLLGDSALYLCASSLLGTRTQYFGPGTRLLVL.

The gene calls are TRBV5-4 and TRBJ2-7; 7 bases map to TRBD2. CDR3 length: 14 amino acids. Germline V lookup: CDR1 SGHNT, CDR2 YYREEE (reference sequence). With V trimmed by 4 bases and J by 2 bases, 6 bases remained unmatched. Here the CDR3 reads CASSGRESPYEQYF. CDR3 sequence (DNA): TGTGCCAGCAGCGGGCGGGAGTCCCCCTACGAGCAGTACTTC.

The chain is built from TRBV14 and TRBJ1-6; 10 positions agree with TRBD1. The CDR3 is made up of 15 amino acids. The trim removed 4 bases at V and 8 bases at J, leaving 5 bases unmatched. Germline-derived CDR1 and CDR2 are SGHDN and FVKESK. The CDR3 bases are TGTGCCAGCAGCCGATGGGACAGGGGCGATTCACCCCTCCACTTT. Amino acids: CASSRWDRGDSPLHF.

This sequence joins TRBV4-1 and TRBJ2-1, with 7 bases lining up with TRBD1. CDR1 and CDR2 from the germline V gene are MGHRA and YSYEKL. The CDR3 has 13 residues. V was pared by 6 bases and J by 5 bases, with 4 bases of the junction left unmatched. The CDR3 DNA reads TGCGCCAGCAGAAGACAGGGCCACAATGAGCAGTTCTTC. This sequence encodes CASRRQGHNEQFF.

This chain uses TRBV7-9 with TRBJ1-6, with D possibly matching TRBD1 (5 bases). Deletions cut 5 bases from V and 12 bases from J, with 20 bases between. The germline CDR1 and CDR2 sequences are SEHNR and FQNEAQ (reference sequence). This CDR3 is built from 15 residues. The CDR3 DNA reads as TGTGCCAGCAGCCCGGCCGGGACGGCGGATCAACCCCTCCACTTT. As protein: CASSPAGTADQPLHF.

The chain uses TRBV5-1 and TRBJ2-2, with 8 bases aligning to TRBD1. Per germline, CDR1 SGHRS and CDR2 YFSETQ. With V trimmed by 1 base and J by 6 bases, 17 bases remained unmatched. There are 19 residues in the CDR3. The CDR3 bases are TGCGCCAGCAGCTTGCCCCGGGAGCCGACAGGGGATAGCGCCGGGGAGCTGTTTTTT. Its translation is CASSLPREPTGDSAGELFF.

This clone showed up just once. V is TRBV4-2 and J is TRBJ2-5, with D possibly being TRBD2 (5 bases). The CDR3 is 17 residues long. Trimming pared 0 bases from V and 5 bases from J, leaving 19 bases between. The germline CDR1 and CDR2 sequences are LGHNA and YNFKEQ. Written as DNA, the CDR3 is TGTGCCAGCAGCCAAGATCCGAATAGCGCGGGCGGGGAGACCCAGTACTTC. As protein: CASSQDPNSAGGETQYF.

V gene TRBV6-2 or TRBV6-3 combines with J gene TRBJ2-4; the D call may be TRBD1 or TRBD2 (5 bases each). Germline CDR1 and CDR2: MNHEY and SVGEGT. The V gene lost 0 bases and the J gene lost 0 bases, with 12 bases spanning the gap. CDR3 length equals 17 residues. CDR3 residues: CASSYSVLGVAKNIQYF. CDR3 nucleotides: TGTGCCAGCAGTTACTCGGTACTAGGGGTAGCCAAAAACATTCAGTACTTC.

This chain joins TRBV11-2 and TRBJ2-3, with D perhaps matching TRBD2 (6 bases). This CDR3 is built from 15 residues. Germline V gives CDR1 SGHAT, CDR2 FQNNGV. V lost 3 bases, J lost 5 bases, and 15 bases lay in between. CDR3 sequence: CASSFHRGSGDTQYF. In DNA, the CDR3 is TGTGCCAGCAGCTTTCACCGGGGTAGCGGAGATACGCAGTATTTT.

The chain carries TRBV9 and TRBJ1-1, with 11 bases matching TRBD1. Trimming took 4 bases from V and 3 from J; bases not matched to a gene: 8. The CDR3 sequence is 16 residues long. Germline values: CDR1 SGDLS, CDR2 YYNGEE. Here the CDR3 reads CASSSGQGAWDTEAFF. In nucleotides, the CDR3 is TGTGCCAGCAGCTCCGGACAGGGGGCTTGGGACACTGAAGCTTTCTTT.

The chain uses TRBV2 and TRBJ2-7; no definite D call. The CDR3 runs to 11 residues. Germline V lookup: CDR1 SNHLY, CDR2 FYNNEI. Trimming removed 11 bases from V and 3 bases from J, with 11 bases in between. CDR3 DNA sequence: TGTGCCGGGCTAGTGGACTACGAGCAGTACTTC. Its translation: CAGLVDYEQYF.

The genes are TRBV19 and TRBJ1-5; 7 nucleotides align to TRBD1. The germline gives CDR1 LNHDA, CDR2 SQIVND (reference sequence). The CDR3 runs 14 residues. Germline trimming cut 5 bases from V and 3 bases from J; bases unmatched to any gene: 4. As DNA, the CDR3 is TGTGCCAGTAGTGATGGACAGGCCAATCAGCCCCAGCATTTT. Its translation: CASSDGQANQPQHF.

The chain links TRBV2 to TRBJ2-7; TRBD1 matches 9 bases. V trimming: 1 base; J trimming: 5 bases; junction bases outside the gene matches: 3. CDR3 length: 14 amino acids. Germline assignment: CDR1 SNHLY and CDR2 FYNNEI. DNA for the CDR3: TGTGCCAGCAGTGAAGGACAGGGGGTCGACGAGCAGTACTTC. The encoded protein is CASSEGQGVDEQYF.

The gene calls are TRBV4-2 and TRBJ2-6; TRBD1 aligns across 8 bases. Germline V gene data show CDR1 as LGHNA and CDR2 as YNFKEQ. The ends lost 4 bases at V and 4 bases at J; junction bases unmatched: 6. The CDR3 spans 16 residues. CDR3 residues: CASSRTGGLGANVLTF. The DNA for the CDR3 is TGTGCCAGCAGCCGTACAGGGGGGTTAGGGGCCAACGTCCTGACTTTC.

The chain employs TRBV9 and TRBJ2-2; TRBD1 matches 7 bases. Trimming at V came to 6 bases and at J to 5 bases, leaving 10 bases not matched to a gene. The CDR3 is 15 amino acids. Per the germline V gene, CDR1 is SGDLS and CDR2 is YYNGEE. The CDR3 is CASTSTGTNTGELFF. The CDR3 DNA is TGTGCCAGCACCTCGACAGGGACCAATACCGGGGAGCTGTTTTTT.

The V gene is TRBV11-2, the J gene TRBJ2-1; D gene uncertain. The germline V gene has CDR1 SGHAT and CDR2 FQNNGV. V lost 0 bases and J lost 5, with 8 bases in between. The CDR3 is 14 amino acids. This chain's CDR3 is CASSLDRVNNEQFF. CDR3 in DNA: TGTGCCAGCAGCTTAGATAGGGTGAACAATGAGCAGTTCTTC. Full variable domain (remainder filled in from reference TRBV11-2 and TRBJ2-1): EAGVAQSPRYKIIEKRQSVAFWCNPISGHATLYWYQQILGQGPKLLIQFQNNGVVDDSQLPKDRFSAERLKGVDSTLKIQPAKLEDSAVYLCASSLDRVNNEQFFGPGTRLTVL.

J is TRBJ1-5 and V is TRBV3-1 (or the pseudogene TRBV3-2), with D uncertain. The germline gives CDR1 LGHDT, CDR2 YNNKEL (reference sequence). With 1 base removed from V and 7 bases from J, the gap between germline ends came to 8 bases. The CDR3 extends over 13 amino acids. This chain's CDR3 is CASSQAGYQPQHF. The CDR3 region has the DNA TGTGCCAGCAGCCAAGCCGGGTACCAGCCCCAGCATTTT.

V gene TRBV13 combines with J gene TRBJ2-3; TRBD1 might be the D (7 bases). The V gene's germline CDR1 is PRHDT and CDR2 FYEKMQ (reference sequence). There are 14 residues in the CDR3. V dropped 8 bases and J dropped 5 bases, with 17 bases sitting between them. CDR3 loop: CASEGGTAGDTQYF. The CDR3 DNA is TGTGCCAGCGAAGGAGGGACAGCTGGAGATACGCAGTATTTT.